This T cell receptor beta chain was recovered during a study of control samples from healthy donors and cancer patients. The data were produced by immunoSEQ multiplex PCR, yet TCRdb's version contains in-frame clones alone and is incomplete. The sample shows tens of thousands of clones, roughly 89% of them seen only once. The origin of this receptor is a woman between 45 and 65 years old with colorectal cancer. Sequenced material: PBMCs.

The CDR3 DNA follows: TGCGCCAGCAACTACCAGGGGGCTAGAGGAGGGACTGAAGCTTTCTTT. Translation: CASNYQGARGGTEAFF. V and J are TRBV5-1 and TRBJ1-1; 8 bases fit TRBD1. Looked up from germline, CDR1 is SGHRS and CDR2 is YFSETQ. Losses at the gene ends were 6 bases for V and 5 bases for J; bases not matched to a gene: 15. This CDR3 has 16 residues.